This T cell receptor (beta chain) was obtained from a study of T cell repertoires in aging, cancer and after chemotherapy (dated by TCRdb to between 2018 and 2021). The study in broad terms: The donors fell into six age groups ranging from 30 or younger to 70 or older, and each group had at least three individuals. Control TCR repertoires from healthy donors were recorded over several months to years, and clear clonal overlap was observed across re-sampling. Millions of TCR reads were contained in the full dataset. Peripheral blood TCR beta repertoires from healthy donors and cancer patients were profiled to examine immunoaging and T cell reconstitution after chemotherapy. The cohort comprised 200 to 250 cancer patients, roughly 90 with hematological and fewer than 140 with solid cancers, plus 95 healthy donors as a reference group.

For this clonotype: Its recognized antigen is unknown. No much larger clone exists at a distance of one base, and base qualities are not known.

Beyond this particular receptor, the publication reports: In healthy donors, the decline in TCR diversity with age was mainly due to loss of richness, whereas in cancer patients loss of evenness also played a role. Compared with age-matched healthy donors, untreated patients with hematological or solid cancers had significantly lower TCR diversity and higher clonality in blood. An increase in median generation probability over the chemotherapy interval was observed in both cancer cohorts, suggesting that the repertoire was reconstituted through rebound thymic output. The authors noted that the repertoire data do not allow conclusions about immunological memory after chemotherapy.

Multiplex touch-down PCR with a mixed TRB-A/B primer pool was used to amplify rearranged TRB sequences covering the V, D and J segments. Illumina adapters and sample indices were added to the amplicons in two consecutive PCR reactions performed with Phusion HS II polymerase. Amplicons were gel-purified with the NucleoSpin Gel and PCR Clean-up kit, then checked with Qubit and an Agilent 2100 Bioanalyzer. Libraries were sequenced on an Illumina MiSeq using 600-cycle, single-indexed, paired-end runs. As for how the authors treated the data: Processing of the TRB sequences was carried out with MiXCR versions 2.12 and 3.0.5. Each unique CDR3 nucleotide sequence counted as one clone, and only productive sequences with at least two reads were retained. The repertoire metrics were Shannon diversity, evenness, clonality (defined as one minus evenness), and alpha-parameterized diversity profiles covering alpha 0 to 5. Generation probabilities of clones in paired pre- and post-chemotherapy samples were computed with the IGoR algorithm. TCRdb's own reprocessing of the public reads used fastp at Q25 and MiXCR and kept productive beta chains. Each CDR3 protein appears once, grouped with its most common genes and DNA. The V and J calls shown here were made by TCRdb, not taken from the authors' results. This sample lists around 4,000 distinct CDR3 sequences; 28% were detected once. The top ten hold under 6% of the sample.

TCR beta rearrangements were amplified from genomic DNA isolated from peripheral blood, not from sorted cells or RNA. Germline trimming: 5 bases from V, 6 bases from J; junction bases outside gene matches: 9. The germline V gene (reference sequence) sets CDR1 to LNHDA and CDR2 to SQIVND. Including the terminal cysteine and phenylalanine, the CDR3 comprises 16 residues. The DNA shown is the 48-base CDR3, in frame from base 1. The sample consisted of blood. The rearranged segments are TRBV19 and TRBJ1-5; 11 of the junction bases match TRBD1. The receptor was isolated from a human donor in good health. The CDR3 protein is CASSSLGQGAGQPQHF. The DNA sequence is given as TGTGCCAGTAGTTCCCTCGGACAGGGGGCAGGTCAGCCCCAGCATTTT.